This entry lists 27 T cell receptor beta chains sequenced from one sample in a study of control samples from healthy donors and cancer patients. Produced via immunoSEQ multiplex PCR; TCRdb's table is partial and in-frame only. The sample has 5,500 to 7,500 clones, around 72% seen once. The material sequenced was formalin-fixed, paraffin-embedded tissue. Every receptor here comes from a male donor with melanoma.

This CDR3 is CASRPGLAEFSYEQYF. CDR3 DNA sequence: TGTGCCAGCAGGCCGGGACTAGCGGAATTCTCCTACGAGCAGTACTTC. The chain uses TRBV11-2 and TRBJ2-7; 11 bases match TRBD2. The trim removed 6 bases at V and 0 bases at J, leaving 7 bases unmatched. The CDR3 loop spans 16 amino acids. Germline loops: CDR1 SGHAT, CDR2 FQNNGV.

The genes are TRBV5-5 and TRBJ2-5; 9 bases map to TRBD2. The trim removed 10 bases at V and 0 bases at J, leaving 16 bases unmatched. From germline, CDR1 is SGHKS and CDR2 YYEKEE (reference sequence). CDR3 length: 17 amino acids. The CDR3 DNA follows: TGTGCCTCCGCTACAGGGACCACTAGCGGGTACCAAGAGACCCAGTACTTC. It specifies CASATGTTSGYQETQYF.

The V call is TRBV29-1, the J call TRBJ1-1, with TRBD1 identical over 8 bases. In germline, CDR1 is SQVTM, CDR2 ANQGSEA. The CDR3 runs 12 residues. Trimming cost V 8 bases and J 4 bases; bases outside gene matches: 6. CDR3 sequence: CSLGQGSTEAFF. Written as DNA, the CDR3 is TGCAGCCTCGGACAGGGAAGCACTGAAGCTTTCTTT.

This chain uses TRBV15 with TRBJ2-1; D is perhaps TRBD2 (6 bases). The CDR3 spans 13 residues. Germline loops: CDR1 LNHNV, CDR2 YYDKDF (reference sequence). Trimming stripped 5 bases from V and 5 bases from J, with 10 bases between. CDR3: CATSEGLNNEQFF. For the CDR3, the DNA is TGTGCCACCAGCGAGGGACTTAACAATGAGCAGTTCTTC.

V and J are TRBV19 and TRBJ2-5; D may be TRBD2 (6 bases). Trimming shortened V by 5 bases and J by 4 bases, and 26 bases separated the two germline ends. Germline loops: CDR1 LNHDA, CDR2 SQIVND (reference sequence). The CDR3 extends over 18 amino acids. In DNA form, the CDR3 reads TGTGCCAGTAGTGCCCGGGGTAGCGGAGACCCAGAAGGAGAGACCCAGTACTTC. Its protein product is CASSARGSGDPEGETQYF. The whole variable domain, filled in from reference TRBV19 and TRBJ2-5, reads DGGITQSPKYLFRKEGQNVTLSCEQNLNHDAMYWYRQDPGQGLRLIYYSQIVNDFQKGDIAEGYSVSREKKESFPLTVTSAQKNPTAFYLCASSARGSGDPEGETQYFGPGTRLLVL.

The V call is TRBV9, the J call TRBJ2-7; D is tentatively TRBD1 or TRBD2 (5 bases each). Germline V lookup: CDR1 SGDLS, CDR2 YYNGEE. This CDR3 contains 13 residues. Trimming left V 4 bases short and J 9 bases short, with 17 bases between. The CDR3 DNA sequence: TGTGCCAGCAGCTCCCGGGGCCAGTGGGCGCAGTACTTC. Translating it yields CASSSRGQWAQYF.

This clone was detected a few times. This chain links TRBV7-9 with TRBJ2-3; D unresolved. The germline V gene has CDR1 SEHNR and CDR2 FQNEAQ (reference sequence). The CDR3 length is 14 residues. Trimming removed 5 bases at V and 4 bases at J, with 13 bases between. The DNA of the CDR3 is TGTGCCAGCAGCGCCCGGGTCTCCTCAGATACGCAGTATTTT. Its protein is CASSARVSSDTQYF.

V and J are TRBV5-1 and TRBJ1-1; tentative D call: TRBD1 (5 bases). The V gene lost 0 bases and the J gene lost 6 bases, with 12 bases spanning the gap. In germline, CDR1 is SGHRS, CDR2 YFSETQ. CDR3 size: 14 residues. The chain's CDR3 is CASSLETAVPEAFF. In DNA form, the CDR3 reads TGCGCCAGCAGCTTGGAGACAGCAGTCCCTGAAGCTTTCTTT.

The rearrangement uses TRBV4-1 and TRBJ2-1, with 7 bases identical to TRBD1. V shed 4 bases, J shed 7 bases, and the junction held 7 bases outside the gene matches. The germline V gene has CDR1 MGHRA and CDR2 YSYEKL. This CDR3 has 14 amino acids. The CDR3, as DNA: TGCGCCAGCAGCCGAATCCCACAGGGGAATGAGCAGTTCTTC. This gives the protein CASSRIPQGNEQFF.

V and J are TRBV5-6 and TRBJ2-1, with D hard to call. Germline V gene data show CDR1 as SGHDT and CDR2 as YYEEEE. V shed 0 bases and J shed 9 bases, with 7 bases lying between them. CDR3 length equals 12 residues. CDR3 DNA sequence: TGTGCCAGCAGCTTGGGATTGGGTGAGCAGTTCTTC. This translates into CASSLGLGEQFF.

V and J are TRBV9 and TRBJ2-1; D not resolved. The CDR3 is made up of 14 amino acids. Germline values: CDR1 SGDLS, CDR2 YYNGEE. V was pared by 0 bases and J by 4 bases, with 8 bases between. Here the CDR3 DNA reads TGTGCCAGCAGCGTAGTAGCAGCATACAATGAGCAGTTCTTC. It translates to CASSVVAAYNEQFF.

The CDR3 spells CASSGSDRGNIQYF. The DNA for the CDR3 is TGTGCCAGCAGCGGATCGGACAGGGGAAACATTCAGTACTTC. The chain has TRBV9 and TRBJ2-4; 9 bases line up with TRBD1. The germline gives CDR1 SGDLS, CDR2 YYNGEE. This CDR3 comprises 14 residues. V was pared by 3 bases and J by 6 bases, with 4 bases of the junction left unmatched.

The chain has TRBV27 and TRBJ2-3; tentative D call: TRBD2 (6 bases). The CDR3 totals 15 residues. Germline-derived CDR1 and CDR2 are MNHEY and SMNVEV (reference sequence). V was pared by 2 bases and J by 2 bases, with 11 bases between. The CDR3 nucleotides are TGTGCCAGCAGTTTAGGAATAGCGGTCACAGATACGCAGTATTTT. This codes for CASSLGIAVTDTQYF.

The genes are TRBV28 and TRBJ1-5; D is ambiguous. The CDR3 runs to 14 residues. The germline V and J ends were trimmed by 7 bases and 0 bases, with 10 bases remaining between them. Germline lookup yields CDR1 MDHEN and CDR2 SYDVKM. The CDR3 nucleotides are TGTGCCAGCAAGAGAGGGTATAGCAATCAGCCCCAGCATTTT. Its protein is CASKRGYSNQPQHF. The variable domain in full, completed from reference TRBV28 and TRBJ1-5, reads DVKVTQSSRYLVKRTGEKVFLECVQDMDHENMFWYRQDPGLGLRLIYFSYDVKMKEKGDIPEGYSVSREKKERFSLILESASTNQTSMYLCASKRGYSNQPQHFGDGTRLSIL.

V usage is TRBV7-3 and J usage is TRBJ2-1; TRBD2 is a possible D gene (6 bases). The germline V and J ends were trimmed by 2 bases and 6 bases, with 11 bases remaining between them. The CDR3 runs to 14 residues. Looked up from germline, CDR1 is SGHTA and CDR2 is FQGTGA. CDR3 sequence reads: CASSLGFGGNEQFF. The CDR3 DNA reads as TGTGCCAGCAGCTTAGGGTTCGGGGGCAATGAGCAGTTCTTC.

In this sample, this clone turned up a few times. This CDR3 is CASSDGTSYNEQFF. The CDR3 DNA follows: TGCGCCAGCAGTGACGGGACTTCCTACAATGAGCAGTTCTTC. The chain recombines TRBV10-2 with TRBJ2-1, with D possibly TRBD2 on 6 matching bases. Germline CDR1 WSHSY, CDR2 SAAADI. The CDR3 has 14 residues. The V end was cut by 3 bases, the J end by 1 base, with 7 bases between.

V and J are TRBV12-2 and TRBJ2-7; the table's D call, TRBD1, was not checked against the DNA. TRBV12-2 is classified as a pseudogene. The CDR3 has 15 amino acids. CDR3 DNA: TGTGCAAGTCGCCCTCAGGGGAGTGGTACCTACGAGCAGTACTTC. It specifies CASRPQGSGTYEQYF.

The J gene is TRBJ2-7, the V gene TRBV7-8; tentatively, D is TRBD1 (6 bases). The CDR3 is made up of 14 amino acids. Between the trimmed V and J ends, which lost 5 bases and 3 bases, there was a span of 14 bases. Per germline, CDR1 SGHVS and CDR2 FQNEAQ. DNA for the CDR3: TGTGCCAGCAGCCGCCGGGACACCCTCTACGAGCAGTACTTC. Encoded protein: CASSRRDTLYEQYF.

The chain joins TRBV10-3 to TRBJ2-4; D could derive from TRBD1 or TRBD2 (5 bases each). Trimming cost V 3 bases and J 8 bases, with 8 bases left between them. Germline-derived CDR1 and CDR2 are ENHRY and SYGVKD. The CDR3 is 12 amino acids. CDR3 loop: CAISDRGDIQYF. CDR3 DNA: TGTGCCATCAGTGACCGAGGGGACATTCAGTACTTC.

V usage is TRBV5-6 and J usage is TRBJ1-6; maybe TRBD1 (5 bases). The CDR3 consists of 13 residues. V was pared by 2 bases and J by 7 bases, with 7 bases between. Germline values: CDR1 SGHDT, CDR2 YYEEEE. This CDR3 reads CASSFPGNSPLHF. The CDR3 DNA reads TGTGCCAGCAGCTTCCCAGGGAATTCACCCCTCCACTTT.

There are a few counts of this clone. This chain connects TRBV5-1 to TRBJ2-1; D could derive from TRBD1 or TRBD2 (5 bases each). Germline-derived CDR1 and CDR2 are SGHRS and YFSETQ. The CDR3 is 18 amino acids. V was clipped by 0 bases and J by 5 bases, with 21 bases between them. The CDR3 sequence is CASSLVLGLARGDNEQFF. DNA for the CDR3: TGCGCCAGCAGCTTGGTTCTGGGATTGGCAAGAGGGGACAATGAGCAGTTCTTC.

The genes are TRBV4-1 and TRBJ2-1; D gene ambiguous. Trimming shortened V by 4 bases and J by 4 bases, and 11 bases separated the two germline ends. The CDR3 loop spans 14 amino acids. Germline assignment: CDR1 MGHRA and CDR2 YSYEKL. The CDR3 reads CASSLQSKYNEQFF. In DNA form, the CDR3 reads TGCGCCAGCAGCCTTCAATCGAAGTACAATGAGCAGTTCTTC.

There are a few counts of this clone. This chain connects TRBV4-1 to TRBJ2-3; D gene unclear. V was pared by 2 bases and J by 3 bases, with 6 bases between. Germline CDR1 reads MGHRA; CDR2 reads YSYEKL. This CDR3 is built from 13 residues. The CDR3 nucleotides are TGCGCCAGCAGCCAAACACCTACAGATACGCAGTATTTT. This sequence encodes CASSQTPTDTQYF.

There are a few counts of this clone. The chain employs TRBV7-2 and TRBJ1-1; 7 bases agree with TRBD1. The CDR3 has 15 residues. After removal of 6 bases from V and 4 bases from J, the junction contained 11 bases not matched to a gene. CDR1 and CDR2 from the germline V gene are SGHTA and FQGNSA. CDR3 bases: TGTGCCAGCAGTTTAAGAGGGGGCGCGGGCACTGAAGCTTTCTTT. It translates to CASSLRGGAGTEAFF.

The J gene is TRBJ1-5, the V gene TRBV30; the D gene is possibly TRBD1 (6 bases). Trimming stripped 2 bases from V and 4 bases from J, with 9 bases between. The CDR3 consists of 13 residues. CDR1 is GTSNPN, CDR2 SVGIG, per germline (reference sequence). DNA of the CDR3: TGTGCCTGGAGTAGGGACACTAATCAGCCCCAGCATTTT. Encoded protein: CAWSRDTNQPQHF.

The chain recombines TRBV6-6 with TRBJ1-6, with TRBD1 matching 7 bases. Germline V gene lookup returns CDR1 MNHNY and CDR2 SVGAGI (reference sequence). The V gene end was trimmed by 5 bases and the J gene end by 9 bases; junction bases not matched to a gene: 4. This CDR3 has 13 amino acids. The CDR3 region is CASSTTGISPLHF. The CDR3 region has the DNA TGTGCCAGCAGTACGACAGGGATTTCACCCCTCCACTTT.

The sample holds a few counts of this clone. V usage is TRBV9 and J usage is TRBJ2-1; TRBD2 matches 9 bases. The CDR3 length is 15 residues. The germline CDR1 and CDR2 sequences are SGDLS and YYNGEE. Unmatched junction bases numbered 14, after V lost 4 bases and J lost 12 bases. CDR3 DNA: TGTGCCAGCAGCCCTATTGTAGGTAGCGGGGGCGTGCAGTTCTTC. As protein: CASSPIVGSGGVQFF.